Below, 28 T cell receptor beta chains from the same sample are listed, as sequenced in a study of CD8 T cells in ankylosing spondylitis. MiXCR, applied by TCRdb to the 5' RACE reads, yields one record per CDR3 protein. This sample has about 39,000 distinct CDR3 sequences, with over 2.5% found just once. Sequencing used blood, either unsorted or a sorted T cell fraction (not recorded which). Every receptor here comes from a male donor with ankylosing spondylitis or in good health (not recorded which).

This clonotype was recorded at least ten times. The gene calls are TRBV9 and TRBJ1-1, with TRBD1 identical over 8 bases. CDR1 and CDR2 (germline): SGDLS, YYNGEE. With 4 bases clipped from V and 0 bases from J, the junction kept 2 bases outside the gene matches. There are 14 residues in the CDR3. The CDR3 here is CASSRTGMNTEAFF. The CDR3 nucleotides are TGTGCCAGCAGCCGGACAGGGATGAACACTGAAGCTTTCTTT.

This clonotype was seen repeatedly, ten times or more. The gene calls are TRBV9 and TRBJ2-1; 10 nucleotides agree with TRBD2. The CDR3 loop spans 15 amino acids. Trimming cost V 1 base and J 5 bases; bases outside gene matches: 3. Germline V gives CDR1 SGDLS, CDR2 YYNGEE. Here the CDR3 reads CASSVLAGEDNEQFF. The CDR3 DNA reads TGTGCCAGCAGCGTACTAGCGGGGGAGGACAATGAGCAGTTCTTC.

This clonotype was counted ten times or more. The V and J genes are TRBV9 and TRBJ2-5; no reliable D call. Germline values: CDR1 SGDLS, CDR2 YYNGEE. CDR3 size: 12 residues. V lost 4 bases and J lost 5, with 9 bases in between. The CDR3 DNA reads TGTGCCAGCAGCTCGGCAGAGGAGACCCAGTACTTC. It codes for CASSSAEETQYF.

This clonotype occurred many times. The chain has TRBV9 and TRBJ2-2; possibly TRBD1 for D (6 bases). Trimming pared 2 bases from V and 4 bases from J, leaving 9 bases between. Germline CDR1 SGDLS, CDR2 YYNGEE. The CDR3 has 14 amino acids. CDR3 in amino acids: CASSVSGVTGELFF. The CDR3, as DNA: TGTGCCAGCAGCGTCTCAGGGGTCACCGGGGAGCTGTTTTTT.

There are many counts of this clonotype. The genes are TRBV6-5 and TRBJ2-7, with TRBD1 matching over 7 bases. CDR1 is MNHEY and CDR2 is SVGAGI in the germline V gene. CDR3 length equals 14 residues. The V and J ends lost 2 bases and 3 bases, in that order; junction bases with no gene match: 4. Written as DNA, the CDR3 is TGTGCCAGCAGTTACCCCTACAGGGGCTACGAGCAGTACGTC. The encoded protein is CASSYPYRGYEQYV.

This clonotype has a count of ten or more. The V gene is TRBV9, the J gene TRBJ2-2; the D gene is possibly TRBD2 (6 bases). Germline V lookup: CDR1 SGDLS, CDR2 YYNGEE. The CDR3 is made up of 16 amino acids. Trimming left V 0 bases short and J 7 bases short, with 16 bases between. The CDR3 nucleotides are TGTGCCAGCAGCGTAGAAGAGCGGGTGGCTGGCGGGGAGCTGTTTTTT. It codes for CASSVEERVAGGELFF.

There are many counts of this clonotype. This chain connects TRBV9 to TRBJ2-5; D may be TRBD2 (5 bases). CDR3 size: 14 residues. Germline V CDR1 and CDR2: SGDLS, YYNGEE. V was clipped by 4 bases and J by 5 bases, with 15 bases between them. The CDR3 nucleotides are TGTGCCAGCAGCCTAGCCATAGCCGGCGAGACCCAGTACTTC. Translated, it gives CASSLAIAGETQYF.

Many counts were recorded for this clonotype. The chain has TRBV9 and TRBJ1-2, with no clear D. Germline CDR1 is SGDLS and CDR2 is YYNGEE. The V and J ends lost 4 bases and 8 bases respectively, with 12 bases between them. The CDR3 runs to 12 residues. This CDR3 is CASSLRDSGYTF. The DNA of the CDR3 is TGTGCCAGCAGCCTACGGGATAGCGGCTACACCTTC.

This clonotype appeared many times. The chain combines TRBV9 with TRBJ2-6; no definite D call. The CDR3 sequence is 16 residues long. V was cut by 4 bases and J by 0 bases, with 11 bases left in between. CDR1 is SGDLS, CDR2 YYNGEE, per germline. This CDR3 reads CASSRFDISGANVLTF. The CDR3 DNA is TGTGCCAGCAGCCGTTTCGACATCTCTGGGGCCAACGTCCTGACTTTC.

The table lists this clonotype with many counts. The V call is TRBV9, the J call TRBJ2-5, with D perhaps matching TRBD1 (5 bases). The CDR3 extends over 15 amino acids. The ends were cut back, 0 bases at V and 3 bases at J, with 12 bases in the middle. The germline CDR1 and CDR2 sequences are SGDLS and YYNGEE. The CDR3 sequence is CASSVGGGSKETQYF. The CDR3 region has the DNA TGTGCCAGCAGCGTAGGGGGCGGATCAAAAGAGACCCAGTACTTC. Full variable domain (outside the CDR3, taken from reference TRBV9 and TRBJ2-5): DSGVTQTPKHLITATGQRVTLRCSPRSGDLSVYWYQQSLDQGLQFLIQYYNGEERAKGNILERFSAQQFPDLHSELNLSSLELGDSALYFCASSVGGGSKETQYFGPGTRLLVL.

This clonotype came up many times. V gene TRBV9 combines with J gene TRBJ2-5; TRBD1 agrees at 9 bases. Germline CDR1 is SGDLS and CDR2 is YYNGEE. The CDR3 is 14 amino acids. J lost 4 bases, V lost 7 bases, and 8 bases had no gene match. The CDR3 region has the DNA TGTGCCAGCGGGACAGGGCACGGGAGAGAGACCCAGTACTTC. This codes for CASGTGHGRETQYF.

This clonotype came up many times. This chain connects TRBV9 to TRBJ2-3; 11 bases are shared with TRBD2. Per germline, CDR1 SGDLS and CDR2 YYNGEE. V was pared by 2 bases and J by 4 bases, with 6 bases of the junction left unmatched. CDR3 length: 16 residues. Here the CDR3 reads CASSVQLAGVSDTQYF. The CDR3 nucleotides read TGTGCCAGCAGCGTCCAACTAGCGGGGGTGTCAGATACGCAGTATTTT.

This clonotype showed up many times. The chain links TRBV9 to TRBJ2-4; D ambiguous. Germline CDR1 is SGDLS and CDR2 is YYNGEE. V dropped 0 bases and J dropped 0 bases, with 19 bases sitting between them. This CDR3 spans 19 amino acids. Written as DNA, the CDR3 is TGTGCCAGCAGCGTAGAAGGTTTTGGGTCAGAACTAGCCAAAAACATTCAGTACTTC. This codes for CASSVEGFGSELAKNIQYF.

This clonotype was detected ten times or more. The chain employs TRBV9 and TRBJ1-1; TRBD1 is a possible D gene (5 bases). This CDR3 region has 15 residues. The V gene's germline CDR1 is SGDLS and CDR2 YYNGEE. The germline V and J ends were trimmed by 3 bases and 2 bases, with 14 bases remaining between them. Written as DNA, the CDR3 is TGTGCCAGCAGCGCTCCCCGCGGGGGAAACACTGAAGCTTTCTTT. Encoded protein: CASSAPRGGNTEAFF.

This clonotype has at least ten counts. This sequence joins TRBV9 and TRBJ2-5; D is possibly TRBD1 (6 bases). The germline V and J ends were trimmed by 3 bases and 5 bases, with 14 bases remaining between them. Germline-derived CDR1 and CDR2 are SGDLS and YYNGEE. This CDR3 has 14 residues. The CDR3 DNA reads TGTGCCAGCAGCGCAGGGGAGCTCGGGGAGACCCAGTACTTC. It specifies CASSAGELGETQYF.

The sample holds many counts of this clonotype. The CDR3, as DNA: TGTGCCAGCAGCGTAGGATGGGGGGGGACTAGCGGAACCTTCTCTACTGAGCAGTTCTTC. This encodes CASSVGWGGTSGTFSTEQFF. The V gene is TRBV9, the J gene TRBJ2-1, with 11 bases matching TRBD2. The CDR3 consists of 20 residues. The germline gives CDR1 SGDLS, CDR2 YYNGEE. The junction had 20 bases not matched to a gene; V was cut back by 0 bases and J by 9 bases. Complete variable domain (other parts from reference TRBV9 and TRBJ2-1): DSGVTQTPKHLITATGQRVTLRCSPRSGDLSVYWYQQSLDQGLQFLIQYYNGEERAKGNILERFSAQQFPDLHSELNLSSLELGDSALYFCASSVGWGGTSGTFSTEQFFGPGTRLTVL.

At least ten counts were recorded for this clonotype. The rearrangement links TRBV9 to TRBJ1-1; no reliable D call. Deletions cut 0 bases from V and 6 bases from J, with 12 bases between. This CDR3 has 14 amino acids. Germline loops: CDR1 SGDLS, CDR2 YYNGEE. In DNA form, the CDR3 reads TGTGCCAGCAGCGTAGTGATGGAGTCTTCTGAAGCTTTCTTT. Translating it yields CASSVVMESSEAFF.

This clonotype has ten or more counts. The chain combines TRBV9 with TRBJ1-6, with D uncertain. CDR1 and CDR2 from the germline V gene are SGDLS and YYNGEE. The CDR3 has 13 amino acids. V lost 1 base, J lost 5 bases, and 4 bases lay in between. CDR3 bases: TGTGCCAGCAGCGTAAGGGATAATTCACCCCTCCACTTT. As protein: CASSVRDNSPLHF.

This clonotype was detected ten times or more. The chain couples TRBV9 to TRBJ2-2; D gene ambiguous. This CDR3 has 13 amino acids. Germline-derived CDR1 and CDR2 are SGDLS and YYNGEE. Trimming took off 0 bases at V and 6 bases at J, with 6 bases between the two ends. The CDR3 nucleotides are TGTGCCAGCAGCGTAGGGGTTCCCGGGGAGCTGTTTTTT. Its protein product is CASSVGVPGELFF.

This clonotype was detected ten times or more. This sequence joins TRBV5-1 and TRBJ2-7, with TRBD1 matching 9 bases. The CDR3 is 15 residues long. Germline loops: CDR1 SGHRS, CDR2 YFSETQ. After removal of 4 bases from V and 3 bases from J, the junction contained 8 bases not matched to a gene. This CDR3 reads CASSEEDRGRYEQYV. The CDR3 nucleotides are TGCGCCAGCAGCGAGGAGGACAGGGGTCGCTACGAGCAGTACGTC.

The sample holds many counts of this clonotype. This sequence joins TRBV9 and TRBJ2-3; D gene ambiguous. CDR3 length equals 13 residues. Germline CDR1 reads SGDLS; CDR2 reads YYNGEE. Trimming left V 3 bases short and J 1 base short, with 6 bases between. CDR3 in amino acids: CASSAVGTDTQYF. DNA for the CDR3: TGTGCCAGCAGCGCCGTGGGCACAGATACGCAGTATTTT.

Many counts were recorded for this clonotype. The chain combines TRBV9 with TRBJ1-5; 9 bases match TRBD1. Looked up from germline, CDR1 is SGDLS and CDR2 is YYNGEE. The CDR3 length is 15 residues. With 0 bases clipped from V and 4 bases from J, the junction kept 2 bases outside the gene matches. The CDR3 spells CASSVGDRDNQPQHF. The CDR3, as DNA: TGTGCCAGCAGCGTAGGGGACAGGGATAATCAGCCCCAGCATTTT.

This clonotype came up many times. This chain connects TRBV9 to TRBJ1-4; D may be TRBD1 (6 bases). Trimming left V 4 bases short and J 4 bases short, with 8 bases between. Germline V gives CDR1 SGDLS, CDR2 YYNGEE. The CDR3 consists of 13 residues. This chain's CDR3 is CASSRTVNEKLFF. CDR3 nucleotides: TGTGCCAGCAGCCGGACAGTTAATGAAAAACTGTTTTTT.

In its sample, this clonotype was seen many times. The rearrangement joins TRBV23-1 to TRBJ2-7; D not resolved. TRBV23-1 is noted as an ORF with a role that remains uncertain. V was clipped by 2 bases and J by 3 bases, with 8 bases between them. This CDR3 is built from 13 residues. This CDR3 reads CASSQAGFYEQYV. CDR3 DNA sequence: TGCGCCAGCAGTCAAGCAGGATTCTACGAGCAGTACGTC.

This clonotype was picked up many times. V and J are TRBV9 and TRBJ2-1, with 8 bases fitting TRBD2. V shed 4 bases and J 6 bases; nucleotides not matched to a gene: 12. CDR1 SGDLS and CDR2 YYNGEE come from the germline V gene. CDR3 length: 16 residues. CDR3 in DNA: TGTGCCAGCAGCAGAGACCAGACGGGAGGGGGCAATGAGCAGTTCTTC. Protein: CASSRDQTGGGNEQFF.

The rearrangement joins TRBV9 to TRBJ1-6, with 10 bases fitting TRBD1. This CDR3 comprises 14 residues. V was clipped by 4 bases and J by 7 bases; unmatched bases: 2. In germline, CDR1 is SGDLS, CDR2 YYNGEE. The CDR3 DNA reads TGTGCCAGCAGCTTGGACAGGGGGAATTCACCCCTCCACTTT. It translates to CASSLDRGNSPLHF.

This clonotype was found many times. The DNA for the CDR3 is TGTGCCAGCAGCGTAGACACTAGCTCTAAGTTCTTC. Translation gives CASSVDTSSKFF. The rearrangement links TRBV9 to TRBJ2-1, with D possibly TRBD2 on 6 matching bases. The CDR3 is made up of 12 amino acids. Per germline, CDR1 SGDLS and CDR2 YYNGEE. Trimming left V 0 bases short and J 14 bases short, with 12 bases between. The whole variable domain, remainder taken from reference TRBV9 and TRBJ2-1, is DSGVTQTPKHLITATGQRVTLRCSPRSGDLSVYWYQQSLDQGLQFLIQYYNGEERAKGNILERFSAQQFPDLHSELNLSSLELGDSALYFCASSVDTSSKFFGPGTRLTVL.

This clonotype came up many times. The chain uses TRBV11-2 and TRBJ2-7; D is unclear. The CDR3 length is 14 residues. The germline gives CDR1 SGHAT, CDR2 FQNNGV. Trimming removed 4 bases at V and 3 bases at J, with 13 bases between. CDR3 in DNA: TGTGCCAGCAGCTACCATCAATATCTCTACGAGCAGTACGTC. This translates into CASSYHQYLYEQYV.